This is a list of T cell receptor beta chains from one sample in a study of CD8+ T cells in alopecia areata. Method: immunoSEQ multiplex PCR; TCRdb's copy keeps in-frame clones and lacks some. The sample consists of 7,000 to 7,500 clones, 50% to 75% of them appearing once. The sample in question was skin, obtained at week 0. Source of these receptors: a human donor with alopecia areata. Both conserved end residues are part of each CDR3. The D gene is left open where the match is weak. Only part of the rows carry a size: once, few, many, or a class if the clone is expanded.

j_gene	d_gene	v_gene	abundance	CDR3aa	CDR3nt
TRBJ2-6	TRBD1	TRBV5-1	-	CASTMDKTGGYSGANVLTF	TGCGCCAGCACCATGGATAAGACAGGGGGCTACTCTGGGGCCAACGTCCTGACTTTC
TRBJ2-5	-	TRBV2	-	CASSEALWWVRETQYF	TGTGCCAGCAGTGAAGCGCTATGGTGGGTCCGGGAAACCCAGTACTTC
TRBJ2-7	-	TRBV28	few	CASSPTARKRRPHEQYF	TGTGCCAGCAGTCCCACGGCGAGGAAGCGGAGACCCCACGAGCAGTACTTC
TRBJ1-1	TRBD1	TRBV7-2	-	CASSLGQGAEAFF	TGTGCCAGCAGCTTGGGACAGGGGGCTGAAGCTTTCTTT
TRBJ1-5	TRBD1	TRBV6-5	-	CATRGQGALQPQHF	TGTGCCACCAGGGGGCAGGGGGCATTGCAGCCCCAGCATTTT
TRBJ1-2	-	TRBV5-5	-	CASSLQPRNYGYTF	TGTGCCAGCAGCTTGCAGCCCAGGAACTATGGCTACACCTTC
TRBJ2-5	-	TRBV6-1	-	CASSEALRGPGETQYF	TGTGCCAGCAGTGAAGCGCTTCGGGGACCCGGTGAGACCCAGTACTTC
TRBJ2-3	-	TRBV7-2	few	CASSEDWDTQYF	TGTGCCAGCAGCGAGGATTGGGATACGCAGTATTTT
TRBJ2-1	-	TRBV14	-	CASSQGFSEQFF	TGTGCCAGCAGCCAAGGGTTTTCTGAGCAGTTCTTC
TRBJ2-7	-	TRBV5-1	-	CASSLRPWEQYF	TGCGCCAGCAGCCTACGCCCATGGGAGCAGTACTTC
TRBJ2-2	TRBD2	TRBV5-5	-	CASSLVLAGATGELFF	TGTGCCAGCAGCTTGGTACTAGCGGGAGCCACCGGGGAGCTGTTTTTT